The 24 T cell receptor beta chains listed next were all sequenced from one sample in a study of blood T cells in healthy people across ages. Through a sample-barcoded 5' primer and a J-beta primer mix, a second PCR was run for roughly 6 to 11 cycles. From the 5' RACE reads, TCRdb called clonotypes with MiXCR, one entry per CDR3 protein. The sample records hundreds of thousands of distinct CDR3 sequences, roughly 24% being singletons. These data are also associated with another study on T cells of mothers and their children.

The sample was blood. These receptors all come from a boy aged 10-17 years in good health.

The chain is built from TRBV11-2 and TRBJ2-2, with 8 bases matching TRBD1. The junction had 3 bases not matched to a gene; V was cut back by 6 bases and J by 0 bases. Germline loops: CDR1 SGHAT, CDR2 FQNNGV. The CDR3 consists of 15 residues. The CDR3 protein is CASSRTGSNTGELFF. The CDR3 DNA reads TGTGCCAGCAGTCGGACAGGGTCGAACACCGGGGAGCTGTTTTTT.

CDR3 amino acids: CAISSRDRDSYEQYF. The CDR3 DNA reads TGTGCCATCAGCTCCCGGGACAGGGACTCCTACGAGCAGTACTTC. This rearrangement joins TRBV10-3 to TRBJ2-7; 9 positions match TRBD1. The CDR3 is 15 amino acids. Looked up from germline, CDR1 is ENHRY and CDR2 is SYGVKD. J was trimmed by 0 bases and V by 6 bases; bases with no gene match: 6.

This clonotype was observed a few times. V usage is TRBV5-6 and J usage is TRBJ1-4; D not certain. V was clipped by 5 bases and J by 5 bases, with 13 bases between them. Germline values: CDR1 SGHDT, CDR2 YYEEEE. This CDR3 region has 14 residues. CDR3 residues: CASRRMGWNEKLFF. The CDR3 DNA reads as TGTGCCAGCAGACGGATGGGTTGGAATGAAAAACTGTTTTTT.

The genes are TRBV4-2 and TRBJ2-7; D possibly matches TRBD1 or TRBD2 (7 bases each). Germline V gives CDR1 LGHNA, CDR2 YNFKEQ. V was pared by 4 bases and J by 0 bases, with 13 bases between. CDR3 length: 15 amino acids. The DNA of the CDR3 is TGTGCCAGCAGCCCCCGGGGGGACAGCTCCTACGAGCAGTACTTC. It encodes CASSPRGDSSYEQYF.

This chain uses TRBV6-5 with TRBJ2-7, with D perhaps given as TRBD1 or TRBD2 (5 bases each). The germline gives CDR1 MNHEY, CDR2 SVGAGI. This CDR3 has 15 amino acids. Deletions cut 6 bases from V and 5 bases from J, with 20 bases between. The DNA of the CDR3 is TGTGCCAGCAGGCCTGGGACGGTCGGGTCCAACGAGCAGTACTTC. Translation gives CASRPGTVGSNEQYF.

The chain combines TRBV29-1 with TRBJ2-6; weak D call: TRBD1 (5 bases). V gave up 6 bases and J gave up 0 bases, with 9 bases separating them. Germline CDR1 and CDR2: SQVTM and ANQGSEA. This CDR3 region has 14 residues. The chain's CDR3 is CSVRQSSGANVLTF. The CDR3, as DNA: TGCAGCGTACGACAGAGCTCTGGGGCCAACGTCCTGACTTTC.

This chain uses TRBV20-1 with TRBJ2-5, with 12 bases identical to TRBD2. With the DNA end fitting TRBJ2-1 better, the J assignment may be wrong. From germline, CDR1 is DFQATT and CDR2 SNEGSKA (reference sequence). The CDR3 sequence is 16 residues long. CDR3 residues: CSARELTSGGYNEQFF. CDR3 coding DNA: TGCAGTGCTAGGGAACTGACTAGCGGGGGATACAATGAGCAGTTCTTC.

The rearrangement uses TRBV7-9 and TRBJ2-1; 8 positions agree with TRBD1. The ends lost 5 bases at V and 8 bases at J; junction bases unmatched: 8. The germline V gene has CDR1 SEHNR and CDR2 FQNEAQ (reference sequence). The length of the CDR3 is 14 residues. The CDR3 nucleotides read TGTGCCAGCAGCCCAGGACAGGGAAGGGATGAGCAGTTCTTC. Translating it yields CASSPGQGRDEQFF.

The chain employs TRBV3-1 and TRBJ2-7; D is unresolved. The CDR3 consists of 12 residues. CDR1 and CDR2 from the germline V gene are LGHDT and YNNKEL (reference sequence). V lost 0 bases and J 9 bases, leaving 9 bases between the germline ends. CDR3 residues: CASSQEGRRQYF. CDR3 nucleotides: TGTGCCAGCAGCCAAGAGGGAAGGAGGCAGTACTTC.

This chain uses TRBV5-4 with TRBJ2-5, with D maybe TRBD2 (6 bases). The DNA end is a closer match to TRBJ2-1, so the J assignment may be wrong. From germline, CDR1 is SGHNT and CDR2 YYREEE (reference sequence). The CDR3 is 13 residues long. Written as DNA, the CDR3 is TGTGCCAGCAGCTTCGGGGGTCCCTATGAGCAGTTCTTC. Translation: CASSFGGPYEQFF.

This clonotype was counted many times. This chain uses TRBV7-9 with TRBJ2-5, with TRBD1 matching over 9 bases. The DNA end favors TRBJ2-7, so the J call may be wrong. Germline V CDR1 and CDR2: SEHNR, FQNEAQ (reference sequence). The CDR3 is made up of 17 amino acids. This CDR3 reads CASSRTNLGQGLHEQYF. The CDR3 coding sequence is TGTGCCAGCAGCAGAACCAACCTGGGACAGGGACTACACGAGCAGTACTTC.

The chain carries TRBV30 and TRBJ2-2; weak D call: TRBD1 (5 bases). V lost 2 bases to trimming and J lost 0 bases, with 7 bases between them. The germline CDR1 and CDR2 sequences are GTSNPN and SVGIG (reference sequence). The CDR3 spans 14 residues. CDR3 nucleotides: TGTGCCTGGAGTCAAGGGGCGAACACCGGGGAGCTGTTTTTT. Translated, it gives CAWSQGANTGELFF.

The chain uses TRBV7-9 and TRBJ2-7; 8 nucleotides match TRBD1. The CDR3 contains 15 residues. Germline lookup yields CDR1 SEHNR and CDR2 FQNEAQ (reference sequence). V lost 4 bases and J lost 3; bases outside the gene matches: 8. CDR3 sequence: CASSSGTGRYYEQYF. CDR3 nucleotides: TGTGCCAGCAGCTCTGGGACAGGACGGTACTACGAGCAGTACTTC. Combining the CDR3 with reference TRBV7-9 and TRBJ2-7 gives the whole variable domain DTGVSQNPRHKITKRGQNVTFRCDPISEHNRLYWYRQTLGQGPEFLTYFQNEAQLEKSRLLSDRFSAERPKGSFSTLEIQRTEQGDSAMYLCASSSGTGRYYEQYFGPGTRLTVT.

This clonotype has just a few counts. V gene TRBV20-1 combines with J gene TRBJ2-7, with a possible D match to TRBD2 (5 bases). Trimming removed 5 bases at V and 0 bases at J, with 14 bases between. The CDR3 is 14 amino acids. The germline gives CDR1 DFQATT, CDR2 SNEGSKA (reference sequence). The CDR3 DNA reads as TGCAGTGCTGGGAGTAAGGCCCACTCCTACGAGCAGTACTTC. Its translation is CSAGSKAHSYEQYF.

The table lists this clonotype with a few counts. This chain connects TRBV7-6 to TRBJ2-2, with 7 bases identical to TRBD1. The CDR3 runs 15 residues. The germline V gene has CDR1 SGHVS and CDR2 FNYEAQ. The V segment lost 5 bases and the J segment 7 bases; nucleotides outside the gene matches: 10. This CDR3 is CASSRRQGPSGELFF. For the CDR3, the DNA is TGTGCCAGCAGCCGGAGACAGGGACCGAGCGGGGAGCTGTTTTTT. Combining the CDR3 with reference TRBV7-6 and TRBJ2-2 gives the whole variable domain GAGVSQSPRYKVTKRGQDVALRCDPISGHVSLYWYRQALGQGPEFLTYFNYEAQQDKSGLPNDRFSAERPEGSISTLTIQRTEQRDSAMYRCASSRRQGPSGELFFGEGSRLTVL.

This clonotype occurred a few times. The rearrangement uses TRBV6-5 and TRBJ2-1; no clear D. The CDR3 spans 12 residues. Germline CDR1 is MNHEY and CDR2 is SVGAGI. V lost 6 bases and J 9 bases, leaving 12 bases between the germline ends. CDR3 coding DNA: TGTGCCAGCAGAGACGCCGTCGGTGAGCAGTTCTTC. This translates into CASRDAVGEQFF.

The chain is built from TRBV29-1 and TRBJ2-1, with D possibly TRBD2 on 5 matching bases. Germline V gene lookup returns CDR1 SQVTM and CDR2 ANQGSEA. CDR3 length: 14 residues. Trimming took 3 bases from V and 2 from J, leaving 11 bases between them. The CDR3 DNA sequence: TGCAGCGTTGATATGTGGGAGACCTACAATGAGCAGTTCTTC. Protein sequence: CSVDMWETYNEQFF.

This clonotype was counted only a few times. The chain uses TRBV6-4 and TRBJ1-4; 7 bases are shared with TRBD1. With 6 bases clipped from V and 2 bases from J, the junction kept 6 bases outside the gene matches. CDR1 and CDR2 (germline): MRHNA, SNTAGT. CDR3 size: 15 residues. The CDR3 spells CASRRRQGTNEKLFF. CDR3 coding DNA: TGTGCCAGCAGACGTCGACAGGGCACTAATGAAAAACTGTTTTTT.

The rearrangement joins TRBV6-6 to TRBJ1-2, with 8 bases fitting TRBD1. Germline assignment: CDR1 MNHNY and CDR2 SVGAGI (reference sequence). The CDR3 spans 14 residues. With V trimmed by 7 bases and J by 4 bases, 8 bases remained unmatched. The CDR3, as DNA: TGTGCCAGCATCGCAGGGGGCGGAGGCTATGGCTACACCTTC. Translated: CASIAGGGGYGYTF.

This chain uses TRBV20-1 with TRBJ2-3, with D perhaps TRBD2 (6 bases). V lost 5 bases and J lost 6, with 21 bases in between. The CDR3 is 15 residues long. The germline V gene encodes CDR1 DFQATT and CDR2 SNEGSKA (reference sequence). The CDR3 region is CSALRARLVSDTQYF. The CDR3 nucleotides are TGCAGTGCTCTCCGCGCCCGACTAGTATCCGATACGCAGTATTTT.

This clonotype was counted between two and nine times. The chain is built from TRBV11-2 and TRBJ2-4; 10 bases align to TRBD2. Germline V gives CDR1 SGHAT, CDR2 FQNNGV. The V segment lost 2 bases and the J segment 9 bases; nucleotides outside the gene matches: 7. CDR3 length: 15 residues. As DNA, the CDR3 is TGTGCCAGCAGCTTAAGCGGGGGGGCCTTGGGCATTCAGTACTTC. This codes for CASSLSGGALGIQYF.

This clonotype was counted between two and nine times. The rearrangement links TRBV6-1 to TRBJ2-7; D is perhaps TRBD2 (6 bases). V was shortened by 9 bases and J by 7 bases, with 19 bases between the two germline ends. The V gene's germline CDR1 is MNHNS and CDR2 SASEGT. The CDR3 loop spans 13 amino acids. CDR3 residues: CASLFGDGGEQYF. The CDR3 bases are TGTGCCAGTCTCTTCGGGGACGGGGGTGAGCAGTACTTC.

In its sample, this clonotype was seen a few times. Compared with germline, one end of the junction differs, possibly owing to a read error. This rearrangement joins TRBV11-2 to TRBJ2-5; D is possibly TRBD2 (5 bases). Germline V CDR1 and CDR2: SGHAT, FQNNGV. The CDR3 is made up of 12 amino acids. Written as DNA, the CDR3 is TGTGCCAGCAGCTTCTCACCTTGGGAGCAACACTTC. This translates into CASSFSPWEQHF.

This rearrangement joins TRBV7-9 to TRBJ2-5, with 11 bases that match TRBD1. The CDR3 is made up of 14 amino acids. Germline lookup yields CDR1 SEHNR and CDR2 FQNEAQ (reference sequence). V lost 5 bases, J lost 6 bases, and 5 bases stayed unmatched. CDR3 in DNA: TGTGCCAGCAGCCCGGGGACAGGGGGAAAGACCCAGTACTTC. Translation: CASSPGTGGKTQYF.